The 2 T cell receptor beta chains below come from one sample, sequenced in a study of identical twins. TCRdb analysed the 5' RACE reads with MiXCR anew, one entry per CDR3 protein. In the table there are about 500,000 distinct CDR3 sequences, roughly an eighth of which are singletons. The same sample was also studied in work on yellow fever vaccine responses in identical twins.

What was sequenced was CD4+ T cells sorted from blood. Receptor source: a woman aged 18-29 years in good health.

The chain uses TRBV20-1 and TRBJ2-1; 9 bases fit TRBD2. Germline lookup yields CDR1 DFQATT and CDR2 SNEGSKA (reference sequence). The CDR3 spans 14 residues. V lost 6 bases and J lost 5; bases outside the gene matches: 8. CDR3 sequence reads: CSAPRLAGNNEQFF. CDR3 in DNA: TGCAGTGCCCCCCGGCTAGCGGGGAACAATGAGCAGTTCTTC.

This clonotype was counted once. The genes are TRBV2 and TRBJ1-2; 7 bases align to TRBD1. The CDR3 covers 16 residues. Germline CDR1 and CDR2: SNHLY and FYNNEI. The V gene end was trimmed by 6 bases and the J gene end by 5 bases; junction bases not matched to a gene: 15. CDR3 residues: CASSLPTKGAGYGYTF. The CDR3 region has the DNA TGTGCCAGCAGCCTACCAACCAAGGGGGCAGGATATGGCTACACCTTC.